This T cell receptor beta chain was documented in a study of graft-versus-host responses after intestinal transplantation. Study at large: Induction with anti-thymocyte globulin, then tacrolimus and steroids for roughly 3 years, was given to all recipients.

Sequenced by immunoSEQ multiplex PCR; TCRdb stores in-frame clones only, minus some. The data hold roughly 100,000 clones, with less than 90% observed a single time. For this clone: Its target is not known.

CDR1 and CDR2 from the germline V gene are SGDLS and YYNGEE. The CDR3 is 14 residues long. The V segment lost 6 bases and the J segment 8 bases; nucleotides outside the gene matches: 8. The chain has TRBV9 and TRBJ2-2, with 9 nucleotides matching TRBD1. Sequenced material: unstimulated CD4+ T cells sorted from spleen or lymph node cells, taken before intestinal transplant. The source is a human donor who received an intestinal transplant. Here the CDR3 reads CASNSQGALGELFF. For the CDR3, the DNA is TGTGCCAGCAATTCACAGGGGGCGCTTGGGGAGCTGTTTTTT.